The 29 T cell receptor beta chains below all came from one sample that was sequenced in a study of beta chain features in type 1 diabetes. cDNA synthesis used the whole RNA isolate, giving expressed TCRB sequences. Profiling relied on immunoSEQ multiplex PCR, and the TCRdb table lists in-frame clones only, not all of them. The profile shows tens of thousands of clones, approximately 51% of them singletons. Sequencing was done on a sample of stem cell memory CD4+ T cells from blood. Every receptor here comes from a woman aged 25-40 years in good health.

The chain links TRBV7-9 to TRBJ2-5; tentative D call: TRBD2 (5 bases). Trimming pared 5 bases from V and 0 bases from J, leaving 16 bases between. CDR3 size: 16 residues. Germline values: CDR1 SEHNR, CDR2 FQNEAQ (reference sequence). As DNA, the CDR3 is TGTGCCAGCAGCCCTATGGGAGCCAGGAACCAAGAGACCCAGTACTTC. This codes for CASSPMGARNQETQYF.

The rearrangement links TRBV30 to TRBJ1-1; D is perhaps TRBD1 (6 bases). Germline CDR1 is GTSNPN and CDR2 is SVGIG (reference sequence). There are 14 residues in the CDR3. Trimming pared 2 bases from V and 1 base from J, leaving 11 bases between. The CDR3 bases are TGTGCCTGGAGTACCTGGACAGAGAACACTGAAGCTTTCTTT. Protein: CAWSTWTENTEAFF.

The chain combines TRBV18 with TRBJ1-1, with D hard to call. V shed 3 bases and J shed 3 bases, with 8 bases lying between them. In germline, CDR1 is KGHSH, CDR2 LQKENI. The CDR3 totals 13 residues. The CDR3 sequence: CASSPTGDTEAFF. The CDR3 DNA is TGTGCCAGCTCACCCACGGGAGACACTGAAGCTTTCTTT.

The genes are TRBV7-3 and TRBJ2-5, with a tentative D call TRBD2 (6 bases). The CDR3 contains 15 residues. Germline CDR1 SGHTA, CDR2 FQGTGA. Deletions cut 6 bases from V and 5 bases from J, with 19 bases between. Here the CDR3 reads CASREGRLDSETQYF. The CDR3 DNA reads TGTGCCAGCAGGGAGGGGAGACTAGACAGTGAGACCCAGTACTTC.

The rearrangement joins TRBV7-9 to TRBJ2-3, with 7 positions matching TRBD2. CDR1 is SEHNR, CDR2 FQNEAQ, per germline (reference sequence). CDR3 length: 14 residues. Trimming removed 5 bases from V and 2 bases from J; junction bases left unmatched: 4. In DNA, the CDR3 is TGTGCCAGCAGCGCAGCGGGGATCACAGATACGCAGTATTTT. It translates to CASSAAGITDTQYF. The full variable domain, with the rest looked up from reference TRBV7-9 and TRBJ2-3, is DTGVSQNPRHKITKRGQNVTFRCDPISEHNRLYWYRQTLGQGPEFLTYFQNEAQLEKSRLLSDRFSAERPKGSFSTLEIQRTEQGDSAMYLCASSAAGITDTQYFGPGTRLTVL.

The J gene is TRBJ2-2, the V gene TRBV7-6; 13 bases agree with TRBD2. The CDR3 has 16 amino acids. Germline V CDR1 and CDR2: SGHVS, FNYEAQ. With V trimmed by 5 bases and J by 7 bases, 7 bases remained unmatched. The CDR3 protein is CASSTLAGGPGGELFF. CDR3 DNA: TGTGCCAGCAGCACACTAGCGGGAGGGCCCGGCGGGGAGCTGTTTTTT.

The rearrangement links TRBV5-1 to TRBJ2-5; D may be TRBD2 (6 bases). In germline, CDR1 is SGHRS, CDR2 YFSETQ. Trimming shortened V by 8 bases and J by 5 bases, and 19 bases separated the two germline ends. The CDR3 is made up of 14 amino acids. CDR3 coding DNA: TGCGCCAGTACGGTTGGGCGGGGTCAGGAGACCCAGTACTTC. This translates into CASTVGRGQETQYF.

The CDR3 DNA sequence: TGTGCCAGCAGGCTGACTAGGGGTAGCAATCAGCCCCAGCATTTT. Its protein product is CASRLTRGSNQPQHF. The chain combines TRBV6-5 with TRBJ1-5; tentatively, D is TRBD1 (5 bases). Germline V CDR1 and CDR2: MNHEY, SVGAGI. The V end was cut by 6 bases, the J end by 0 bases, with 12 bases between. This CDR3 region has 15 residues.

The sample holds one count of this clone. V usage is TRBV19 and J usage is TRBJ1-4, with D hard to call. The CDR3 is 12 residues long. V was cut by 3 bases and J by 8 bases, with 7 bases left in between. Germline assignment: CDR1 LNHDA and CDR2 SQIVND (reference sequence). The chain's CDR3 is CASSIREEKLFF. The CDR3 coding sequence is TGTGCCAGTAGTATTCGGGAGGAAAAACTGTTTTTT.

This clone has only a few counts. The chain has TRBV18 and TRBJ2-4; a weak D match, TRBD2 (6 bases). The length of the CDR3 is 14 residues. Germline CDR1 and CDR2: KGHSH and LQKENI. V was shortened by 3 bases and J by 5 bases, with 11 bases between the two germline ends. The CDR3 region is CASSPEGMENIQYF. CDR3 DNA sequence: TGTGCCAGCTCACCGGAGGGAATGGAAAACATTCAGTACTTC. The full variable domain, completed using reference TRBV18 and TRBJ2-4, is NAGVMQNPRHLVRRRGQEARLRCSPMKGHSHVYWYRQLPEEGLKFMVYLQKENIIDESGMPKERFSAEFPKEGPSILRIQQVVRGDSAAYFCASSPEGMENIQYFGAGTRLSVL.

This clone was detected only a few times. The gene calls are TRBV7-2 and TRBJ1-1; possible D gene TRBD1, 5 bases. The CDR3 covers 13 residues. Trimming cost V 7 bases and J 6 bases, with 15 bases left between them. Germline V lookup: CDR1 SGHTA, CDR2 FQGNSA. Written as DNA, the CDR3 is TGTGCCAGCACCCGGCCAACAGGCGCTGAAGCTTTCTTT. It encodes CASTRPTGAEAFF. The whole variable domain, filled in from reference TRBV7-2 and TRBJ1-1, reads GAGVSQSPSNKVTEKGKDVELRCDPISGHTALYWYRQSLGQGLEFLIYFQGNSAPDKSGLPSDRFSAERTGGSVSTLTIQRTQQEDSAVYLCASTRPTGAEAFFGQGTRLTVV.

This clone has only a few counts. CDR3 sequence: CASSDASGRGALGTDTQYF. CDR3 in DNA: TGTGCCAGCAGCGACGCCAGCGGGAGGGGCGCTTTGGGCACAGATACGCAGTATTTT. The chain links TRBV9 to TRBJ2-3, with 10 bases fitting TRBD2. Germline loops: CDR1 SGDLS, CDR2 YYNGEE. The CDR3 contains 19 residues. J gave up 1 base and V 3 bases, and 14 bases lay outside the gene matches. Drawing the rest from reference TRBV9 and TRBJ2-3, the complete variable domain is DSGVTQTPKHLITATGQRVTLRCSPRSGDLSVYWYQQSLDQGLQFLIQYYNGEERAKGNILERFSAQQFPDLHSELNLSSLELGDSALYFCASSDASGRGALGTDTQYFGPGTRLTVL.

The V and J genes are TRBV7-2 and TRBJ2-7; 11 bases align to TRBD1. The germline V gene encodes CDR1 SGHTA and CDR2 FQGNSA. The V and J ends lost 5 bases and 6 bases, in that order; junction bases with no gene match: 12. CDR3 size: 16 residues. The CDR3 region is CASSPPGTGGRGEQYF. CDR3 DNA sequence: TGTGCCAGCAGCCCCCCTGGGACAGGGGGACGGGGCGAGCAGTACTTC.

The rearrangement uses TRBV19 and TRBJ1-1; D is perhaps TRBD1 (6 bases). The V and J ends lost 4 bases and 0 bases respectively, with 12 bases between them. The germline gives CDR1 LNHDA, CDR2 SQIVND (reference sequence). CDR3 length: 15 amino acids. This CDR3 is CASSRPGQLNTEAFF. For the CDR3, the DNA is TGTGCCAGTAGTAGACCGGGACAACTGAACACTGAAGCTTTCTTT.

J is TRBJ1-6 and V is TRBV28; D is possibly TRBD1 (5 bases). V was pared by 2 bases and J by 10 bases, with 12 bases between. The germline V gene encodes CDR1 MDHEN and CDR2 SYDVKM. The CDR3 has 14 amino acids. The CDR3 nucleotides are TGTGCCAGCAGTTTAGGGGGGAGTGGGTCACCCCTCCACTTT. Encoded protein: CASSLGGSGSPLHF.

The rearrangement joins TRBV4-2 to TRBJ1-6, with 10 positions matching TRBD1. The CDR3 spans 14 residues. CDR1 is LGHNA and CDR2 is YNFKEQ in the germline V gene. J was trimmed by 9 bases and V by 3 bases; bases with no gene match: 2. This CDR3 is CASSQTGGTSPLHF. The CDR3 nucleotides are TGTGCCAGCAGCCAGACAGGGGGCACTTCACCCCTCCACTTT.

This clone was seen a few times. The rearrangement joins TRBV4-2 to TRBJ1-4, with D perhaps matching TRBD1 (5 bases). This CDR3 comprises 16 residues. Trimming took off 0 bases at V and 3 bases at J, with 11 bases between the two ends. The V gene's germline CDR1 is LGHNA and CDR2 YNFKEQ. CDR3 nucleotides: TGTGCCAGCAGCCAAGATTATGGAGGGGCTAATGAAAAACTGTTTTTT. Translated: CASSQDYGGANEKLFF.

The chain recombines TRBV18 with TRBJ1-1; TRBD1 aligns across 9 bases. The CDR3 runs 16 residues. V was clipped by 3 bases and J by 5 bases; unmatched bases: 10. Germline CDR1 KGHSH, CDR2 LQKENI. For the CDR3, the DNA is TGTGCCAGCTCACCTCAACAGGGGGCAAGAGGGACTGAAGCTTTCTTT. It encodes CASSPQQGARGTEAFF.

This clone was recorded a few times. The sample contains more than one DNA sequence encoding this CDR3. The chain uses TRBV7-2 and TRBJ2-7, with 10 bases lining up with TRBD1. V lost 3 bases, J lost 1 base, and 0 bases stayed unmatched. CDR1 SGHTA and CDR2 FQGNSA come from the germline V gene. The CDR3 sequence is 14 residues long. Written as DNA, the CDR3 is TGTGCCAGCAGCTTGGACAGGGGGTCCTACGAGCAGTACTTC. Translated, it gives CASSLDRGSYEQYF.

The J gene is TRBJ2-5, the V gene TRBV11-3, with TRBD2 as a possible D gene (5 bases). The V gene lost 7 bases and the J gene lost 2 bases, with 11 bases spanning the gap. Germline assignment: CDR1 SGHNT and CDR2 YENEEA. This CDR3 is 13 amino acids long. CDR3 bases: TGTGCCAGCACCCCCCCGGGGCAAGAGACCCAGTACTTC. Its translation is CASTPPGQETQYF.

V and J are TRBV28 and TRBJ2-1; 9 nucleotides line up with TRBD2. The CDR3 sequence is 15 residues long. The junction had 11 bases not matched to a gene; V was cut back by 4 bases and J by 10 bases. Germline V gene lookup returns CDR1 MDHEN and CDR2 SYDVKM. The CDR3 region has the DNA TGTGCCAGCAGTTATTCGCGGGAGGGCCGGCGGGAGCAGTTCTTC. Protein product: CASSYSREGRREQFF.

The rearrangement joins TRBV28 to TRBJ2-3; TRBD1 matches 9 bases. Losses at the gene ends were 3 bases for V and 14 bases for J; bases not matched to a gene: 12. Germline V gene data show CDR1 as MDHEN and CDR2 as SYDVKM. The CDR3 spans 14 residues. Here the CDR3 reads CASSFSLRDRELYF. The CDR3 bases are TGTGCCAGCAGTTTCTCCTTACGGGACAGGGAATTGTATTTT.

V gene TRBV30 combines with J gene TRBJ2-1; D is ambiguous. Germline-derived CDR1 and CDR2 are GTSNPN and SVGIG (reference sequence). This CDR3 has 12 residues. V was cut by 1 base and J by 6 bases, with 7 bases left in between. In DNA, the CDR3 is TGTGCCTGGAGTGCCACTCTCAATGAGCAGTTCTTC. Encoded protein: CAWSATLNEQFF.

This clone was counted between two and nine times. This chain links TRBV7-8 with TRBJ2-1, with TRBD2 as a possible D gene (5 bases). Looked up from germline, CDR1 is SGHVS and CDR2 is FQNEAQ. The CDR3 covers 13 residues. V was pared by 8 bases and J by 4 bases, with 12 bases between. The CDR3 is CASGGQMYNEQFF. CDR3 bases: TGTGCCAGCGGCGGGCAGATGTACAATGAGCAGTTCTTC.

The chain carries TRBV30 and TRBJ2-1, with 8 bases aligning to TRBD1. There are 14 residues in the CDR3. V shed 2 bases, J shed 10 bases, and the junction held 10 bases outside the gene matches. Per germline, CDR1 GTSNPN and CDR2 SVGIG (reference sequence). In DNA, the CDR3 is TGTGCCTGGAGTCCTGGGACAGGTTCGAGGGAGCAGTTCTTC. Translating it yields CAWSPGTGSREQFF.

V and J are TRBV28 and TRBJ2-1; TRBD2 matches at 8 bases. CDR1 and CDR2 (germline): MDHEN, SYDVKM. The CDR3 is 14 residues long. V lost 7 bases to trimming and J lost 4 bases; unmatched junction nucleotides: 6. Here the CDR3 reads CASKAGGPYNEQFF. CDR3 coding DNA: TGTGCCAGCAAGGCGGGAGGCCCATACAATGAGCAGTTCTTC.

This clone is a singleton in its sample. The chain is built from TRBV5-4 and TRBJ2-5, with D perhaps matching TRBD2 (5 bases). Trimming removed 4 bases from V and 1 base from J, with 14 bases in between. The germline V gene has CDR1 SGHNT and CDR2 YYREEE (reference sequence). CDR3 size: 15 residues. CDR3 sequence reads: CASSPALEVQETQYF. The CDR3 bases are TGTGCCAGCAGCCCGGCTCTGGAGGTCCAAGAGACCCAGTACTTC.

The chain uses TRBV7-3 and TRBJ2-7; 13 bases are shared with TRBD2. This CDR3 region has 14 residues. V shed 4 bases and J 5 bases; nucleotides not matched to a gene: 2. CDR1 and CDR2 (germline): SGHTA, FQGTGA. The DNA of the CDR3 is TGTGCCAGCAGCTCGGGACTAGCGGGAAACGAGCAGTACTTC. Residues: CASSSGLAGNEQYF. The full variable domain, in which reference TRBV7-3 and TRBJ2-7 provide the parts outside the CDR3, is GAGVSQTPSNKVTEKGKYVELRCDPISGHTALYWYRQSLGQGPEFLIYFQGTGAADDSGLPNDRFFAVRPEGSVSTLKIQRTERGDSAVYLCASSSGLAGNEQYFGPGTRLTVT.

This rearrangement joins TRBV9 to TRBJ2-2; 10 bases match TRBD1. Germline-derived CDR1 and CDR2 are SGDLS and YYNGEE. Losses at the gene ends were 4 bases for V and 4 bases for J; bases not matched to a gene: 4. The CDR3 loop spans 15 amino acids. The CDR3 coding sequence is TGTGCCAGCAGCCTCGACAGGGGGCCCACCGGGGAGCTGTTTTTT. Its translation: CASSLDRGPTGELFF.